This TCR beta chain was obtained from a study of memory CD4+ T cells and cytomegalovirus serostatus (dated by TCRdb to the late 2010s). Describing the broader study: A total of some 35 healthy Belgian adults, of whom 9 were CMV seropositive and roughly 24 were CMV seronegative, were included in the cohort. To replicate a published TCR-based CMV serostatus classifier, the researchers sequenced the CD4+ memory TCRbeta repertoires of a Belgian cohort whose cytomegalovirus serostatus was known.

Regarding this clone: Its cognate antigen has yet to be identified. Qualities for individual bases were not recorded, and no much larger clone is one base off.

Single viable CD3+CD4+CD8-CD45RO+ cells were sorted as memory CD4+ T cells on a FACSAria II. CMV serostatus was determined using a Roche Elecsys assay that detects serum IgG against CMV pp150, pp28, p38 and p52. After thawing, total CD4+ T cells were enriched by positive selection with CD4 magnetic microbeads. The samples came from a different study that was designed specifically to examine the CD4+ T cell memory repertoire. Peripheral blood mononuclear cells were isolated and cryopreserved according to standard operating procedures, and serum was stored at -80 degrees C. The staining used CD3-PerCP (BW264/56), CD4-APC (RPA-T4), CD45RO-PE (UCHT1) and CD8-Pacific Orange (3B5) antibodies, and Sytox blue was used to exclude non-viable cells. The Quick-DNA Microprep Kit was used to extract genomic DNA from the sorted cells. TCRbeta DNA was amplified with the immunoSEQ hsTCRbeta kit following the manufacturer's protocol. An Illumina MiSeq instrument was used to sequence the TCRbeta libraries. The authors' pipeline ran thus. Removing out-of-frame sequences left about 2,300,000 distinct TCRbeta sequences, an average of around 70,000 per individual. Each individual was scored using the number of about 180 previously reported CMV-associated TCRbeta sequences that the individual carried and the total number of productive distinct TCRbeta sequences. A beta-binomial model was reimplemented in Python, and scikit-learn random forests with default parameters were trained on US cohort data. Classifier performance on the Belgian cohort was reported as the median AUC with percentile confidence intervals calculated over 10,000 bootstrap iterations. TCRdb took over this immuneACCESS table, retaining in-frame rearrangements with V and J assigned. Such tables are incomplete; in checked studies, under half of the missing clones stem from an unresolved V gene, and the remainder is unexplained. V, J and clone size are those of that table, while D and trimming were read from the DNA. The sample records 40,000 to 55,000 clones, about four fifths of which are singletons. The top ten hold 1.4% of the sample.

The full study reports these points: Of 164 previously reported CMV-associated TCRbeta sequences, about 72 appeared in the CD4+ memory repertoires, each in one to five individuals. For predicting CMV serostatus, the median bootstrapped AUC was roughly 0.95 using the original framework and less than 0.93 using a US-trained random forest. On the Belgian cohort, the classifier based on the original framework reached a median bootstrapped AUC of 0.95, with a 95% CI of 0.76-1.00. Only CD4+CD45RO+ memory cells were sequenced, in contrast to the original study, in which naive and memory CD4+ and CD8+ populations were covered. The results were interpreted as suggesting that the CMV-associated TCR signature is mostly present in the CD4+ memory repertoire.

The TCR comes from an adult in good health and CMV-seropositive. The material sequenced was memory CD4+ T cells from blood.

The CDR3 reads as follows: CAWTVSSYNSPLHF. The bases are TGTGCCTGGACGGTGAGCTCCTATAATTCACCCCTCCACTTT. This chain is built from TRBV30 and TRBJ1-6, with the D gene not confidently named. V is shortened by 4 bases, J by 0 bases, and the region joining them spans 7 bases. The CDR3 contains 14 residues, cysteine and phenylalanine counted. Only CDR3 DNA is held: 42 bases, read in frame from base 1. The CDR1 and CDR2 encoded by the germline V gene (reference sequence) are GTSNPN and SVGIG. Where the CDR3 stops, the reference TRBV30 and TRBJ1-6 genes take over; the full variable domain is SQTIHQWPATLVQPVGSPLSLECTVEGTSNPNLYWYRQAAGRGLQLLFYSVGIGQISSEVPQNLSASRPQDRQFILSSKKLLLSDSGFYLCAWTVSSYNSPLHFGNGTRLTVT.